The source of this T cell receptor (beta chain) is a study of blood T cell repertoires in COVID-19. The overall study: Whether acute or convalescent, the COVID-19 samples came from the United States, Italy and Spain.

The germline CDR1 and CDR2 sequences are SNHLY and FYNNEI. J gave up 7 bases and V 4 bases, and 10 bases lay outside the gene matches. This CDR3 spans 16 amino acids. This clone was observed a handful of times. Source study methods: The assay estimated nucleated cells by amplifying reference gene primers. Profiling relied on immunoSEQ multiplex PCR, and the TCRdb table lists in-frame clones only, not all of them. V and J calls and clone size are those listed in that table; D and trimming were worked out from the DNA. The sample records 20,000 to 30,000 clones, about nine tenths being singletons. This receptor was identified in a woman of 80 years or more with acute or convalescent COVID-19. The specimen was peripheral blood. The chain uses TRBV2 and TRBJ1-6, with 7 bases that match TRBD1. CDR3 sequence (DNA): TGTGCCAGCAGTGTGGGACAGATGGGTGGAAATTCACCCCTCCACTTT. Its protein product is CASSVGQMGGNSPLHF. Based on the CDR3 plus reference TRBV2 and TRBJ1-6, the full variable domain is EPEVTQTPSHQVTQMGQEVILRCVPISNHLYFYWYRQILGQKVEFLVSFYNNEISEKSEIFDDQFSVERPDGSNFTLKIRSTKLEDSAMYFCASSVGQMGGNSPLHFGNGTRLTVT.